Shown below are 18 T cell receptor beta chains from a single sample sequenced in a study of blood T cells in healthy people across ages. A J-beta primer mix and a sample-barcoded 5' primer were used in a second PCR of about 6 to 12 cycles. TCRdb called the 5' RACE reads again in MiXCR, with one record for every CDR3 protein. The data hold about 830,000 distinct CDR3 sequences, with over 45% observed a single time. Sequenced: blood. These receptor sequences come from a man aged 25 to 40 in good health.

The chain has TRBV4-3 and TRBJ2-1; TRBD1 might be the D (5 bases). CDR3 length: 14 residues. Trimming shortened V by 4 bases and J by 12 bases, and 19 bases separated the two germline ends. CDR1 is LGHNA and CDR2 is YSLEER in the germline V gene. For the CDR3, the DNA is TGCGCCAGCAGCCCCGAGACGCCCAGCACAGGGCAGTTCTTC. Its translation is CASSPETPSTGQFF.

This clonotype was seen more than once but under ten times. The CDR3 bases are TGCAGCGTTGAACGGACGGGGGCGTCAGATACGCAGTATTTT. This translates into CSVERTGASDTQYF. The chain recombines TRBV29-1 with TRBJ2-3, with D possibly being TRBD1 or TRBD2 (6 bases each). The CDR3 is 14 amino acids. Germline CDR1 and CDR2: SQVTM and ANQGSEA. The V and J ends lost 2 bases and 4 bases respectively, with 13 bases between them.

This clonotype was seen only a few times. CDR3 amino acids: CASSLSGRLYEQFF. The CDR3 DNA reads as TGTGCCAGCAGTTTAAGCGGGAGGTTGTACGAGCAGTTCTTC. The chain is built from TRBV27 and TRBJ2-1; 9 nucleotides match TRBD2. CDR1 MNHEY and CDR2 SMNVEV come from the germline V gene (reference sequence). J lost 10 bases, V lost 2 bases, and 6 bases had no gene match. The CDR3 covers 14 residues.

The chain links TRBV9 to TRBJ2-3, with D possibly being TRBD1 (8 bases). Looked up from germline, CDR1 is SGDLS and CDR2 is YYNGEE. This CDR3 contains 17 residues. The V gene lost 3 bases and the J gene lost 10 bases, with 27 bases spanning the gap. The CDR3 nucleotides are TGTGCCAGCAGCGCAGGACAGGGAGGGGACCTTTTAGGCGCGCAGTATTTT. Translated, it gives CASSAGQGGDLLGAQYF.

The rearrangement joins TRBV7-2 to TRBJ2-5, with TRBD2 identical over 8 bases. The J segment lost 4 bases and the V segment lost 8 bases, leaving 9 bases of the junction unmatched. This CDR3 contains 14 residues. CDR1 SGHTA and CDR2 FQGNSA come from the germline V gene. DNA of the CDR3: TGTGCCAGCCGATTTAGCGGGATCTTAGAGACCCAGTACTTC. Amino acids: CASRFSGILETQYF.

The chain joins TRBV2 to TRBJ1-1; 7 bases align to TRBD1. CDR3 length equals 16 residues. Germline V gene sequence: CDR1 SNHLY, CDR2 FYNNEI. V dropped 5 bases and J dropped 1; count of bases not matched to a gene: 10. In DNA, the CDR3 is TGTGCCAGCAGTCACCCTTATACAGGGGAGAACACTGAAGCTTTCTTT. It codes for CASSHPYTGENTEAFF.

V is TRBV2 and J is TRBJ2-6, with D unresolved. The ends were cut back, 6 bases at V and 0 bases at J, with 12 bases in the middle. CDR3 size: 16 residues. In germline, CDR1 is SNHLY, CDR2 FYNNEI. This chain's CDR3 is CASSGLFHSGANVLTF. The CDR3 DNA follows: TGTGCCAGCAGCGGGCTGTTCCACTCTGGGGCCAACGTCCTGACTTTC.

The chain joins TRBV28 to TRBJ2-5; D might be TRBD2 (5 bases). The DNA end is more similar to TRBJ2-7, so the J call may be wrong. The CDR3 sequence is 15 residues long. Per germline, CDR1 MDHEN and CDR2 SYDVKM. DNA of the CDR3: TGTGCCAGCAGTTCCGGGATACTAACTTACTACGAGCAGTACTTC. It yields the protein CASSSGILTYYEQYF.

About this clonotype itself: A read error may account for a junction end that differs from germline. The chain employs TRBV25-1 and TRBJ2-5, with D perhaps matching TRBD2 (6 bases). In germline, CDR1 is MGHDK, CDR2 SYGVNS. The CDR3 runs 16 residues. In DNA, the CDR3 is TGTGTCAGCAGCGACCCATGGGAGGTTTCTCTTGAGACCCAGTACTTC. Translated, it gives CVSSDPWEVSLETQYF.

This clonotype was detected a few times. The chain links TRBV7-2 to TRBJ1-2; tentatively, D is TRBD1 (5 bases). V shed 5 bases and J shed 4 bases, with 20 bases lying between them. Germline V gene sequence: CDR1 SGHTA, CDR2 FQGNSA. The CDR3 consists of 16 residues. CDR3 DNA sequence: TGTGCCAGCAGCCGCCAGGACATGCGGGGCTCCTATGGCTACACCTTC. Residues: CASSRQDMRGSYGYTF. The full variable domain, its missing parts supplied by reference TRBV7-2 and TRBJ1-2, is GAGVSQSPSNKVTEKGKDVELRCDPISGHTALYWYRQSLGQGLEFLIYFQGNSAPDKSGLPSDRFSAERTGGSVSTLTIQRTQQEDSAVYLCASSRQDMRGSYGYTFGSGTRLTVV.

This clonotype has more than one count but fewer than ten. The gene calls are TRBV25-1 and TRBJ2-1, with 12 bases identical to TRBD2. Germline CDR1 and CDR2: MGHDK and SYGVNS. This CDR3 region has 13 residues. CDR3 DNA: TGTGTAACCGGGCTAGCGGGAGGGGCTGAGCAGTTCTTC. Amino acid sequence: CVTGLAGGAEQFF. Supplemented by reference TRBV25-1 and TRBJ2-1, the full variable domain reads EADIYQTPRYLVIGTGKKITLECSQTMGHDKMYWYQQDPGMELHLIHYSYGVNSTEKGDLSSESTVSRIRTEHFPLTLESARPSHTSQYLCVTGLAGGAEQFFGPGTRLTVL.

This chain joins TRBV6-2 or TRBV6-3 and TRBJ1-1, with a weak D call TRBD1 (5 bases). The length of the CDR3 is 17 residues. V lost 0 bases to trimming and J lost 1 base, with 15 bases between them. Germline V gene data show CDR1 as MNHEY and CDR2 as SVGEGT. The CDR3 sequence is CASSYSRIRQPNTEAFF. The CDR3 nucleotides are TGTGCCAGCAGTTACTCGAGAATCAGACAGCCGAACACTGAAGCTTTCTTT.

This clonotype was counted a few times. The rearrangement joins TRBV20-1 to TRBJ2-7; tentatively, D is TRBD2 (5 bases). This CDR3 has 11 amino acids. Trimming removed 4 bases at V and 3 bases at J, with 7 bases between. From germline, CDR1 is DFQATT and CDR2 SNEGSKA (reference sequence). For the CDR3, the DNA is TGCAGTGCTAACCGGGACTACGAGCAGTACTTC. The encoded protein is CSANRDYEQYF.

The chain joins TRBV21-1 to TRBJ2-1; TRBD1 is the table's D call, not checked against the DNA. TRBV21-1 represents a pseudogene. The CDR3 is 16 amino acids. CDR3 DNA: TGTGCCAGCAGCAAAGGGGGGTCATTCTCCTACAATGAGCAGTTCTTC. This encodes CASSKGGSFSYNEQFF.

The DNA of the CDR3 is TGTGCCAGCAGCTCCGACCGGGACAGCGGATCTTACGAGCAGTACTTC. Its protein is CASSSDRDSGSYEQYF. V is TRBV7-8 and J is TRBJ2-4; 7 bases agree with TRBD1. Matching the DNA end better, TRBJ2-7 makes the J call doubtful. The germline gives CDR1 SGHVS, CDR2 FQNEAQ. The CDR3 runs to 16 residues.

This clonotype has a single count. The chain links TRBV9 to TRBJ2-5; 7 positions agree with TRBD2. CDR1 and CDR2 from the germline V gene are SGDLS and YYNGEE. V was clipped by 2 bases and J by 11 bases; unmatched bases: 24. This CDR3 contains 18 residues. The CDR3 region has the DNA TGTGCCAGCAGCGTCGCCGGGCCAGCGGGACCCTCCTACAATGAGCAGTACTTC. Its translation is CASSVAGPAGPSYNEQYF. The variable domain in full, with the rest retrieved from reference TRBV9 and TRBJ2-5, is DSGVTQTPKHLITATGQRVTLRCSPRSGDLSVYWYQQSLDQGLQFLIQYYNGEERAKGNILERFSAQQFPDLHSELNLSSLELGDSALYFCASSVAGPAGPSYNEQYFGPGTRLLVL.

A remark on this clonotype: Sequence at one end of the junction differs from germline and may be a read error. The chain is built from TRBV7-2 and TRBJ1-1; maybe TRBD1 (5 bases). This CDR3 comprises 16 residues. The germline V gene has CDR1 SGHTA and CDR2 FQGNSA. The CDR3, as DNA: TGTGCCAACAGCTTAGACAACAGGATTACGGGGACTGAAGCTTTCTTT. Protein product: CANSLDNRITGTEAFF.

This clonotype came up a few times. A junction boundary mismatches the germline segment, possibly from a read error. The genes are TRBV7-6 and TRBJ2-7; 7 nucleotides agree with TRBD2. Near its end, the DNA agrees better with TRBJ2-5, so the J call may be wrong. CDR1 is SGHVS and CDR2 is FNYEAQ in the germline V gene. This CDR3 has 13 residues. The CDR3 sequence: CASSVAGGQTQYF. The CDR3 bases are TGTGCCAGCAGCGTAGCGGGTGGCCAGACCCAGTACTTC.